The rows below give T cell receptor beta chains drawn from one sample of a study of CD8 T cells in ankylosing spondylitis. Each CDR3 protein gets one entry after TCRdb re-called the 5' RACE reads with MiXCR. The data contain around 890,000 distinct CDR3 sequences, around 11% of them singletons. Sequencing input: blood, either unsorted or a sorted T cell fraction (not recorded which). These receptors were obtained from a male donor with ankylosing spondylitis. CDR3s include the opening cysteine and the closing phenylalanine or tryptophan. The order of the fields is J gene, V gene, clone size, D gene, CDR3 protein, CDR3 DNA. D genes are given only for firm matches. The size field is filled for only some rows; it gives once, few, many or a size class.

j_gene: TRBJ2-3; v_gene: TRBV5-1; abundance: -; d_gene: -; CDR3aa: CASSSVYIQVLPTDTQYF; CDR3nt: TGCGCCAGCAGCTCGGTATATATTCAAGTTCTACCCACAGATACGCAGTATTTT
j_gene: TRBJ1-1; v_gene: TRBV20-1; abundance: -; d_gene: -; CDR3aa: CSARRGQKAFF; CDR3nt: TGCAGTGCTAGACGGGGCCAAAAAGCTTTCTTT
j_gene: TRBJ2-2; v_gene: TRBV6-2/TRBV6-3; abundance: few; d_gene: -; CDR3aa: CASRKTGANTGELFF; CDR3nt: TGTGCCAGCAGAAAGACAGGAGCCAACACCGGGGAGCTGTTTTTT
j_gene: TRBJ2-2; v_gene: TRBV6-1; abundance: few; d_gene: -; CDR3aa: CASSEGGPLGGELFF; CDR3nt: TGTGCCAGCAGTGAGGGGGGGCCTTTAGGCGGGGAGCTGTTTTTT
j_gene: TRBJ2-3; v_gene: TRBV10-1; abundance: -; d_gene: TRBD1; CDR3aa: CASSDKGTGTDTQYF; CDR3nt: TGCGCCAGCAGTGACAAAGGGACAGGGACAGATACGCAGTATTTT
j_gene: TRBJ1-1; v_gene: TRBV7-8; abundance: -; d_gene: -; CDR3aa: CASSFLGGHKNTEAFF; CDR3nt: TGTGCCAGCAGCTTCCTGGGGGGACACAAGAACACTGAAGCTTTCTTT
j_gene: TRBJ2-3; v_gene: TRBV6-1; abundance: -; d_gene: TRBD2; CDR3aa: CASSSGGATDTQYF; CDR3nt: TGTGCCAGCAGTAGCGGGGGGGCGACAGATACGCAGTATTTT
j_gene: TRBJ1-5; v_gene: TRBV28; abundance: few; d_gene: -; CDR3aa: CASRGRVHQPQHF; CDR3nt: TGTGCCAGCAGGGGCAGGGTTCATCAGCCCCAGCATTTT
j_gene: TRBJ2-1; v_gene: TRBV20-1; abundance: many; d_gene: -; CDR3aa: CSARAAPSYNEQFF; CDR3nt: TGCAGTGCTAGAGCTGCTCCCTCCTACAATGAGCAGTTCTTC
j_gene: TRBJ2-2; v_gene: TRBV7-6; abundance: few; d_gene: TRBD2; CDR3aa: CASSLAETSGSWTGELFF; CDR3nt: TGTGCCAGCAGCTTAGCGGAAACTAGCGGGAGTTGGACCGGGGAGCTGTTTTTT
j_gene: TRBJ1-1; v_gene: TRBV7-9; abundance: few; d_gene: -; CDR3aa: CASSLVPYTEAFF; CDR3nt: TGTGCCAGCAGCTTAGTCCCCTACACTGAAGCTTTCTTT
j_gene: TRBJ2-3; v_gene: TRBV4-3; abundance: -; d_gene: TRBD2; CDR3aa: CASSQGPREGTDTQYF; CDR3nt: TGCGCCAGCAGCCAAGGCCCTCGGGAGGGCACAGATACGCAGTATTTT
j_gene: TRBJ1-2; v_gene: TRBV5-5; abundance: -; d_gene: -; CDR3aa: CASSLETDLRYGYTF; CDR3nt: TGTGCCAGCAGCTTGGAAACGGACCTTAGGTATGGCTACACCTTC
j_gene: TRBJ2-3; v_gene: TRBV5-1; abundance: many; d_gene: TRBD2; CDR3aa: CASSLGPPVAGTSTDTQYF; CDR3nt: TGCGCCAGCAGCTTGGGTCCCCCGGTAGCGGGGACTAGCACAGATACGCAGTATTTT
j_gene: TRBJ2-5; v_gene: TRBV20-1; abundance: -; d_gene: -; CDR3aa: CSAFGRGETQYF; CDR3nt: TGCAGTGCATTCGGCAGAGGAGAGACCCAGTACTTC
j_gene: TRBJ2-3; v_gene: TRBV12-3/TRBV12-4; abundance: few; d_gene: -; CDR3aa: CASSRLVVGTDTQYF; CDR3nt: TGTGCCAGCTCACGACTAGTTGTCGGCACAGATACGCAGTATTTT
j_gene: TRBJ2-2; v_gene: TRBV5-1; abundance: -; d_gene: -; CDR3aa: CASSEPGGELFF; CDR3nt: TGCGCCAGCAGCGAACCGGGAGGGGAGCTGTTTTTT
j_gene: TRBJ2-7; v_gene: TRBV9; abundance: -; d_gene: -; CDR3aa: CASSVANGANEQYF; CDR3nt: TGTGCCAGCAGCGTCGCAAACGGAGCTAACGAGCAGTACTTC
j_gene: TRBJ1-1; v_gene: TRBV10-3; abundance: -; d_gene: -; CDR3aa: CAIRAGATEAFF; CDR3nt: TGTGCCATCAGGGCCGGGGCCACTGAAGCTTTCTTT
j_gene: TRBJ2-1; v_gene: TRBV20-1; abundance: few; d_gene: -; CDR3aa: CSASKEGGNEQFF; CDR3nt: TGCAGTGCTAGTAAGGAGGGCGGCAATGAGCAGTTCTTC